Listed below are T cell receptor beta chains from one sample, sequenced in a study of CD8+ T cells in alopecia areata. Generated by immunoSEQ multiplex PCR, the TCRdb table keeps only in-frame clones and is missing some. The repertoire holds 130,000 or so clones, approximately 86% seen once, with approximately 13% in the top ten. Specimen: CD8+ T cells sorted from blood, collected at week 4, from a patient treated with tofacitinib. The receptor set was obtained from a human donor with alopecia areata. CDR3s include the opening cysteine and the closing phenylalanine or tryptophan. A D gene is named only where the DNA matches it firmly. A row's size may be missing; if present it is once, few, many or a size class.

d_gene	v_gene	abundance	j_gene	CDR3nt	CDR3aa
.	TRBV2	.	TRBJ1-3	TGTGCCAGCAGAGGGGGGCCCTCTGGAAACACCATATATTTT	CASRGGPSGNTIYF
TRBD2	TRBV7-9	.	TRBJ2-7	TGTGCCAGCAGCCCGCTAGCGGGGCTTTACGAGCAGTACTTC	CASSPLAGLYEQYF
.	TRBV7-3	.	TRBJ2-2	TGTGCCAGCGCCCGGTTAAACACCGGGGAGCTGTTTTTT	CASARLNTGELFF
.	TRBV4-1	.	TRBJ1-1	TGCGCCAGCAGGGAACTGGGGAACACTGAAGCTTTCTTT	CASRELGNTEAFF
.	TRBV6-1	once	TRBJ1-3	TGTGCCAGCAGTGAAAGTGGATACGCCTCTGGAAACACCATATATTTT	CASSESGYASGNTIYF
TRBD1	TRBV5-4	.	TRBJ2-3	TGTGCCAGCAGCTTTAAACAGGGGGCGAAAGATACGCAGTATTTT	CASSFKQGAKDTQYF
.	TRBV5-1	once	TRBJ2-7	TGCGCCAGCAGCTTGGTAAAAAGGGATTGGTACGAGCAGTACTTC	CASSLVKRDWYEQYF
.	TRBV7-9	.	TRBJ2-5	TGTGCCAGCAGCTTAAACAATAAAGAGACCCAGTACTTC	CASSLNNKETQYF
TRBD2	TRBV19	.	TRBJ2-1	TGTGCCAGTAGTATAGTGACTAGCGGGATCGTCGATGAGCAGTTCTTC	CASSIVTSGIVDEQFF
.	TRBV29-1	.	TRBJ2-5	TGCAGCGCCATAGGGGAGACCCAGTACTTC	CSAIGETQYF
.	TRBV27	.	TRBJ2-1	TGTGCCAGCAGTTTAGTCGGGGGACACAATGAGCAGTTCTTC	CASSLVGGHNEQFF
.	TRBV29-1	few	TRBJ2-3	TGCAGCGGCTCGGAGGTGGACACAGATACGCAGTATTTT	CSGSEVDTDTQYF
.	TRBV6-6	.	TRBJ1-6	TGTGCCAGCACTCCCTCCTATAATTCACCCCTCCACTTT	CASTPSYNSPLHF
.	TRBV7-9	.	TRBJ2-2	TGTGCCAGCAGCTTAGTGGACAGAACCGGGGAGCTGTTTTTT	CASSLVDRTGELFF
.	TRBV7-8	.	TRBJ2-3	TGTGCCAGCGCAGCCCTCGGGAGCACAGATACGCAGTATTTT	CASAALGSTDTQYF
.	TRBV14	.	TRBJ2-3	TGTGCCAGCAGCCAGAGGCTAGTTCCAGATACGCAGTATTTT	CASSQRLVPDTQYF
.	TRBV9	.	TRBJ2-7	TGTGCCAGCAGCGTAGGGCTAGCACCCTACGAGCAGTACTTC	CASSVGLAPYEQYF
.	TRBV5-6	few	TRBJ2-1	TGTGCCAGCACCGGAATTACAGGGAACAATGAGCAGTTCTTC	CASTGITGNNEQFF
TRBD2	TRBV29-1	.	TRBJ2-7	TGCAGCGTCGAGGGGCTAGCGGGAGGGAATTACGAGCAGTACTTC	CSVEGLAGGNYEQYF
TRBD2	TRBV5-1	.	TRBJ2-2	TGCGCCAGCAGCGTAGCCCTGACCGGGGGGGCGAAATTGGCCGGGGAGCTGTTTTTT	CASSVALTGGAKLAGELFF
.	TRBV11-2	once	TRBJ2-7	TGTGCCAGCAGCTTAGATGTCCCAGGCCCAATCTACGAGCAGTACTTC	CASSLDVPGPIYEQYF
.	TRBV25-1	.	TRBJ1-5	TGTGCCAGCAGTGAGGGGGTCGGGGCGGTTCAGCCCCAGCATTTT	CASSEGVGAVQPQHF
.	TRBV30	.	TRBJ2-3	TGTGCCTGGAGTCTTGAGCGGCTCACAGATACGCAGTATTTT	CAWSLERLTDTQYF
.	TRBV15	.	TRBJ2-3	TGTGCCACCAGCAGAGATCGGGCAGGGTCCGCAGATACGCAGTATTTT	CATSRDRAGSADTQYF
.	TRBV4-1	.	TRBJ1-1	TGCGCCAGCAGCCAAGATTCGGGGAACACTGAAGCTTTCTTT	CASSQDSGNTEAFF
.	TRBV19	.	TRBJ2-5	TGTGCCAGTAGTATCGGGGAAGAGACCCAGTACTTC	CASSIGEETQYF
.	TRBV27	.	TRBJ2-2	TGTGCCAGCAGCCCTGGCGCGAACACCGGGGAGCTGTTTTTT	CASSPGANTGELFF
.	TRBV6-5	.	TRBJ1-1	TGTGCCAGCAGGCTCGAAGGGACCCGGAGCACTGAAGCTTTCTTT	CASRLEGTRSTEAFF
TRBD2	TRBV7-9	.	TRBJ2-7	TGTGCCAGCAGCTTCGGGCAGCTTAGCGGGAATCGGCAGTACTTC	CASSFGQLSGNRQYF
TRBD2	TRBV29-1	.	TRBJ2-7	TGCAGCGTTGACGGGGGGGACTCCTACGAGCAGTACTTC	CSVDGGDSYEQYF
.	TRBV21-1	.	TRBJ2-7	TGTGCCAGCAGCAAAGGTAACGAGCAGTACTTC	CASSKGNEQYF
.	TRBV6-6	.	TRBJ1-5	TGTGCCAGCAGTTACTCCAGGCGTCAGCCCCAGCATTTT	CASSYSRRQPQHF
.	TRBV29-1	.	TRBJ2-7	TGCAGCGTTGTGCTCAGTTCGAGCTCCTACGAGCAGTACTTC	CSVVLSSSSYEQYF
.	TRBV27	.	TRBJ2-1	TGTGCCAGCAGTTTTACATCCTACAATGAGCAGTTCTTC	CASSFTSYNEQFF
.	TRBV11-2	.	TRBJ2-1	TGTGCCAGCAGCTTAGTTTTTGGCGGTAGCTCCTACAATGAGCAGTTCTTC	CASSLVFGGSSYNEQFF
TRBD2	TRBV5-4	.	TRBJ2-1	TGTGCCAGCAGCTTGGTGGGGACTAGCGGGCCTCGTGAGCAGTTCTTC	CASSLVGTSGPREQFF
.	TRBV19	.	TRBJ2-1	TGTGCCAGTAGTATAGTGCACGAGACATACAATGAGCAGTTCTTC	CASSIVHETYNEQFF
.	TRBV27	.	TRBJ1-2	TGTGCCAGCAGTTTGAACAGCTTCTATGGCTACACCTTT	CASSLNSFYGYTF
TRBD2	TRBV27	.	TRBJ2-6	TGTGCCAGCAGTTTAATCACTAGCGGGTCTCAGGTCTCTGGGGCCAACGTCCTGACTTTC	CASSLITSGSQVSGANVLTF
.	TRBV5-4	.	TRBJ2-6	TGTGCCGGGGGCTCTGGGGCCAACGTCCTGACTTTC	CAGGSGANVLTF
.	TRBV7-9	.	TRBJ2-1	TGTGCCAGCACCCCAGGTGGGGGGATCTACAATGAGCAGTTCTTC	CASTPGGGIYNEQFF
.	TRBV7-2	.	TRBJ1-5	TGTGCCAGCAGCTTATGGAGCCAGAACAATCAGCCCCAGCATTTT	CASSLWSQNNQPQHF